These 19 T cell receptor beta chains originate from one sample sequenced in a study of Ad26.COV2.S vaccination and SARS-CoV-2 variants. Treatment in this sample: roughly 20 received Ad26.COV2.S at low or high dose, single or two shots; about five received placebo; per-sample allocation not given. The study sampled participants on day 63 after the first vaccine or placebo injection. Libraries were prepared by immunoSEQ multiplex PCR; TCRdb keeps only in-frame clonotypes and omits some of them. The repertoire consists of about 380,000 clones, with roughly 80% occurring once and the leading ten covering about 7.4%. Sequenced here: peripheral blood, sampled in a trial of Ad26.COV2.S vaccine versus placebo. The receptors here all came from a person between 18 and 65 years old who received the Ad26.COV2.S COVID-19 vaccine or a placebo.

Notes on this clone: The same CDR3 is also encoded by other DNA sequences in this sample. The genes are TRBV5-1 and TRBJ1-1; 8 positions match TRBD1. With 2 bases clipped from V and 5 bases from J, the junction kept 5 bases outside the gene matches. This CDR3 comprises 14 residues. Germline V CDR1 and CDR2: SGHRS, YFSETQ. CDR3 sequence: CASSFQGAGTEAFF. The DNA of the CDR3 is TGCGCCAGCAGCTTCCAGGGGGCTGGGACTGAAGCTTTCTTT.

This chain uses TRBV11-2 with TRBJ2-3, with 9 bases matching TRBD1. Germline CDR1 SGHAT, CDR2 FQNNGV. The CDR3 extends over 15 amino acids. V gave up 6 bases and J gave up 4 bases; unmatched junction bases: 8. The CDR3 loop reads CASRPQGARADTQYF. The CDR3 DNA reads as TGTGCCAGCAGGCCACAGGGGGCGAGGGCAGATACGCAGTATTTT.

This clone was counted a single time. The chain is built from TRBV4-3 and TRBJ2-1; 7 bases agree with TRBD2. The junction had 10 bases not matched to a gene; V was cut back by 3 bases and J by 5 bases. CDR3 length: 16 amino acids. Germline V gives CDR1 LGHNA, CDR2 YSLEER. The chain's CDR3 is CASSHATSPPNNEQFF. The CDR3 bases are TGCGCCAGCAGCCACGCGACTAGCCCTCCGAACAATGAGCAGTTCTTC.

This clone was found many times. The chain links TRBV7-9 to TRBJ2-7, with D maybe TRBD1 (6 bases). The germline V gene encodes CDR1 SEHNR and CDR2 FQNEAQ (reference sequence). This CDR3 is 14 amino acids long. Between the trimmed V and J ends, which lost 4 bases and 0 bases, there was a span of 10 bases. CDR3 loop: CASSSHRDSYEQYF. The CDR3 region has the DNA TGTGCCAGCAGCTCCCACAGGGACTCCTACGAGCAGTACTTC.

This sequence joins TRBV7-2 and TRBJ2-3; unclear D gene. CDR1 is SGHTA, CDR2 FQGNSA, per germline. This CDR3 contains 12 residues. The V end lost 1 base, the J end lost 4 bases, and 3 bases lay between the germline ends. CDR3 loop: CASSLDADTQYF. The CDR3 region has the DNA TGTGCCAGCAGCTTAGATGCAGATACGCAGTATTTT.

The chain combines TRBV6-6 with TRBJ1-2, with 8 bases fitting TRBD1. Germline V gene data show CDR1 as MNHNY and CDR2 as SVGAGI (reference sequence). The V and J ends lost 5 bases and 2 bases, in that order; junction bases with no gene match: 4. There are 14 residues in the CDR3. CDR3 amino acids: CASSIGQGNYGYTF. As DNA, the CDR3 is TGTGCCAGCAGTATAGGACAGGGCAACTATGGCTACACCTTC.

The gene calls are TRBV27 and TRBJ1-2, with TRBD1 matching 7 bases. The CDR3 covers 16 residues. Germline trimming cut 1 base from V and 4 bases from J; bases unmatched to any gene: 9. Germline CDR1 reads MNHEY; CDR2 reads SMNVEV (reference sequence). CDR3 DNA sequence: TGTGCCAGCAGTTTATGGGGGTCCTCAGGGGGCTATGGCTACACCTTC. Protein: CASSLWGSSGGYGYTF.

As DNA, the CDR3 is TGTGCCAGCAGCAACAACAGGGCGGTTAATGAAAAACTGTTTTTT. This encodes CASSNNRAVNEKLFF. V and J are TRBV5-4 and TRBJ1-4, with a possible D match to TRBD1 (6 bases). V lost 4 bases and J lost 4, with 14 bases in between. CDR1 is SGHNT and CDR2 is YYREEE in the germline V gene (reference sequence). This CDR3 has 15 amino acids.

The gene calls are TRBV5-1 and TRBJ2-1; 10 bases line up with TRBD2. V lost 5 bases to trimming and J lost 10 bases; unmatched junction nucleotides: 12. The CDR3 covers 15 residues. The germline gives CDR1 SGHRS, CDR2 YFSETQ. Written as DNA, the CDR3 is TGCGCCAGCAGATTCTTAGCGGGAGGTGGCGGGGAGCAGTTCTTC. It yields the protein CASRFLAGGGGEQFF.

The rearrangement uses TRBV2 and TRBJ1-1, with a possible D match to TRBD1 (6 bases). There are 14 residues in the CDR3. Germline loops: CDR1 SNHLY, CDR2 FYNNEI. Trimming took off 6 bases at V and 0 bases at J, with 11 bases between the two ends. The CDR3 is CASSRQAMNTEAFF. Written as DNA, the CDR3 is TGTGCCAGCAGCCGACAGGCTATGAACACTGAAGCTTTCTTT.

This clone was observed a few times. The chain joins TRBV27 to TRBJ1-5; no firm D call. Germline CDR1 reads MNHEY; CDR2 reads SMNVEV (reference sequence). This CDR3 has 14 residues. V shed 3 bases and J shed 3 bases, with 9 bases lying between them. The CDR3 nucleotides read TGTGCCAGCAGTTTTCCGGGCCCCAATCAGCCCCAGCATTTT. Translated: CASSFPGPNQPQHF.

The rearrangement joins TRBV2 to TRBJ1-5; D gene uncertain. This CDR3 region has 13 residues. With 7 bases removed from V and 3 bases from J, the gap between germline ends came to 10 bases. Germline V CDR1 and CDR2: SNHLY, FYNNEI. CDR3 in amino acids: CASKQDSNQPQHF. In nucleotides, the CDR3 is TGTGCCAGCAAGCAGGATTCCAATCAGCCCCAGCATTTT.

The V call is TRBV7-9, the J call TRBJ2-7, with 10 bases fitting TRBD1. CDR1 SEHNR and CDR2 FQNEAQ come from the germline V gene (reference sequence). V lost 6 bases and J lost 4; bases outside the gene matches: 9. This CDR3 has 15 residues. The CDR3 sequence: CASRGYGTGEYEQYF. The DNA for the CDR3 is TGTGCCAGCAGGGGGTATGGGACAGGGGAGTACGAGCAGTACTTC.

In regard to this clone: The same CDR3 arises from other DNA sequences in this sample as well. V and J are TRBV12-5 and TRBJ2-1; no clear D gene. Germline V gives CDR1 LGHNT, CDR2 FRNRAP. The CDR3 consists of 11 residues. Trimming removed 5 bases from V and 3 bases from J, with 2 bases in between. This chain's CDR3 is CASGRYNEQFF. The CDR3 nucleotides are TGTGCTAGTGGTCGCTACAATGAGCAGTTCTTC.

V usage is TRBV10-3 and J usage is TRBJ2-3; 7 bases map to TRBD2. Trimming cost V 10 bases and J 5 bases; bases outside gene matches: 12. The germline V gene has CDR1 ENHRY and CDR2 SYGVKD. The CDR3 loop spans 14 amino acids. CDR3 in amino acids: CATDGGRGLDTQYF. The CDR3 bases are TGTGCCACCGATGGCGGGAGAGGTTTAGATACGCAGTATTTT.

The V and J genes are TRBV20-1 and TRBJ2-1; D gene ambiguous. V was cut by 1 base and J by 10 bases, with 8 bases left in between. The CDR3 length is 11 residues. Germline-derived CDR1 and CDR2 are DFQATT and SNEGSKA (reference sequence). The CDR3 bases are TGCAGTGCTAGAGGCCTGGGGGAGCAGTTCTTC. It is translated as CSARGLGEQFF.

CDR3 loop: CASSLGHSGDEQYF. CDR3 nucleotide sequence: TGCGCCAGCAGCTTGGGGCATAGCGGAGACGAGCAGTACTTC. The rearrangement links TRBV5-1 to TRBJ2-7; TRBD2 might be the D (6 bases). The CDR3 is 14 amino acids. The germline V gene encodes CDR1 SGHRS and CDR2 YFSETQ. Deletions cut 0 bases from V and 5 bases from J, with 12 bases between.

The genes are TRBV11-3 and TRBJ2-7; TRBD2 matches 8 bases. After removal of 4 bases from V and 6 bases from J, the junction contained 8 bases not matched to a gene. CDR1 and CDR2 from the germline V gene are SGHNT and YENEEA. The CDR3 has 14 residues. This chain's CDR3 is CASSSREGQGEQYF. As DNA, the CDR3 is TGTGCCAGCAGCTCCCGGGAGGGCCAAGGCGAGCAGTACTTC. Based on the CDR3 plus reference TRBV11-3 and TRBJ2-7, the full variable domain is EAGVVQSPRYKIIEKKQPVAFWCNPISGHNTLYWYLQNLGQGPELLIRYENEEAVDDSQLPKDRFSAERLKGVDSTLKIQPAELGDSAVYLCASSSREGQGEQYFGPGTRLTVT.

This chain joins TRBV4-1 and TRBJ2-1; 7 nucleotides align to TRBD1. CDR1 MGHRA and CDR2 YSYEKL come from the germline V gene. J was trimmed by 6 bases and V by 1 base; bases with no gene match: 12. The CDR3 covers 17 residues. DNA for the CDR3: TGCGCCAGCAGCCAAGGTTACCGGGGACAGCGAGGCAATGAGCAGTTCTTC. Encoded protein: CASSQGYRGQRGNEQFF.